A selection of T cell receptor beta chains follows, all from one sample in a study of regulatory T cells in long-lasting Graves disease. MiXCR was run by TCRdb on the multiplex PCR reads, yielding one entry per CDR3 protein. The table shows 440,000 or so distinct CDR3 sequences, with more than 12% occurring only once. The same specimen was also included in a second study, on T cells in Graves' hyperthyroidism and ophthalmopathy.

Sequenced material: peripheral blood mononuclear cells (PBMCs), taken at new diagnosis, from a patient treated with antithyroid drugs. These receptors were taken from a woman in her twenties or thirties with Graves disease. The CDR3 runs from the conserved cysteine through the conserved F or W. The D gene is left open where the match is weak. Clone size is stated in some rows and not others, as once, few, many or a class when expanded.

abundance	v_gene	d_gene	j_gene	CDR3nt	CDR3aa
many	TRBV27	TRBD2	TRBJ2-1	TGTGCCAGCAGTTTATCCCGGCTAGCGGCTAATGAGCAGTTCTTC	CASSLSRLAANEQFF
many	TRBV28	TRBD1	TRBJ2-5	TGTGCCAGCAGTGCGGACAGGGGTGGGGCGGAGACCCAGTACTTC	CASSADRGGAETQYF
-	TRBV10-3	-	TRBJ1-6	TGTGCCATCAATGAGGCAGACTGGTCACCCCTCCACTTT	CAINEADWSPLHF
-	TRBV15	-	TRBJ1-1	TGTGCCACCAGCCTACACCTCGGGACCGCAAACACTGAAGCTTTCTTT	CATSLHLGTANTEAFF
many	TRBV7-9	-	TRBJ1-2	TGTGCCAGCAGCCTACAAGGCGTAGTCCAAAGGAATGGCTACACCTTC	CASSLQGVVQRNGYTF
many	TRBV7-9	-	TRBJ1-5	TGTGCCAGCAGCAAGGGACTGAACAATCAGCCCCAGCATTTT	CASSKGLNNQPQHF
many	TRBV24-1	TRBD1	TRBJ1-5	TGTGCCACCAGTGATTCTTCAGGGGGGACTAGAGCCCAGCATTTT	CATSDSSGGTRAQHF
-	TRBV11-2	-	TRBJ2-1	TGTGCCAGCAGCTTAGAGGGGTTCGGTGAGCAGTTCTTC	CASSLEGFGEQFF
many	TRBV7-8	-	TRBJ2-3	TGTGCCAGCAGCGCCTCAGGGGGCACAGATACGCAGTATTTT	CASSASGGTDTQYF
few	TRBV6-1	-	TRBJ1-1	TGTGCCAGTCACAGGGAATGGTCCTTTGAAGCTTTCTTT	CASHREWSFEAFF